Here is one T cell receptor beta chain with its context. The antigen remains unidentified. This record comes from a study of cytotoxic CD8 clonotypes in ibrutinib-treated CLL. As for the study in general: Samples showed on average around 230,000 productive templates and roughly 90,000 productive rearrangements. General study results and limits: Patients showed higher baseline clonality than age-matched healthy donors, and it tracked circulating CD8+ T-cell counts.

The CDR3 is 17 residues long. Germline V gives CDR1 MNHEY, CDR2 SMNVEV (reference sequence). Trimming at V came to 2 bases and at J to 0 bases, leaving 2 bases not matched to a gene. Here immunoSEQ multiplex PCR was the method, and the copy in TCRdb shows in-frame clones only, minus some. This table holds 100,000 to 150,000 clones, approximately 83% found once. This specimen was PBMCs, taken after 24 months of ibrutinib treatment. The V gene is TRBV27, the J gene TRBJ2-6; 9 nucleotides match TRBD2. The clonotype originates from a human donor with chronic lymphocytic leukemia. The CDR3 DNA is TGTGCCAGCAGTTTAATTAGCGGGGGCTCTGGGGCCAACGTCCTGACTTTC. Translation: CASSLISGGSGANVLTF.